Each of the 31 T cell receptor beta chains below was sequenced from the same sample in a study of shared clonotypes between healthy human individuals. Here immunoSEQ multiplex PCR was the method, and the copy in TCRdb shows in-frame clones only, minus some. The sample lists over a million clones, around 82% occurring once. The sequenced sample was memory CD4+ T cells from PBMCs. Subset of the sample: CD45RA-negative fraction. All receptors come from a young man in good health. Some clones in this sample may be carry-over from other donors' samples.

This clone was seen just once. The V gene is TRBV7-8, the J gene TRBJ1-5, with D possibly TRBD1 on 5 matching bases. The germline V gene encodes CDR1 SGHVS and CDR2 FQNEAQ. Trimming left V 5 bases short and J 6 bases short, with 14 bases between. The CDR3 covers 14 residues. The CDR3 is CASSLRDGVQPQHF. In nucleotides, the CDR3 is TGTGCCAGCAGCCTCCGGGACGGTGTTCAGCCCCAGCATTTT.

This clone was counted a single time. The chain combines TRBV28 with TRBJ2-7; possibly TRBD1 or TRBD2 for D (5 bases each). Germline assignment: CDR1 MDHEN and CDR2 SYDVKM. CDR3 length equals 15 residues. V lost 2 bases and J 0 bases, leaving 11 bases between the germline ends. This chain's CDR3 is CASSLGGTTSYEQYF. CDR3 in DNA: TGTGCCAGCAGTTTAGGGGGTACCACCTCCTACGAGCAGTACTTC.

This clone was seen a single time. The CDR3 sequence is CASSLTGLRTGELFF. CDR3 DNA: TGTGCCAGCAGCTTAACAGGGTTGAGGACCGGGGAGCTGTTTTTT. The chain combines TRBV27 with TRBJ2-2; D is perhaps TRBD1 (6 bases). V dropped 6 bases and J dropped 5 bases, with 16 bases sitting between them. Germline assignment: CDR1 MNHEY and CDR2 SMNVEV (reference sequence). The CDR3 loop spans 15 amino acids.

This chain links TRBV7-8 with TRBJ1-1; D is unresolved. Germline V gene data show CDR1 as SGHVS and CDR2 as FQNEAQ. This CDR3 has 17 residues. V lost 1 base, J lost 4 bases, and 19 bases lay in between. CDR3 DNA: TGTGCCAGCAGCTTAGGGTTACGGGGAGGAGTTGGCACTGAAGCTTTCTTT. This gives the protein CASSLGLRGGVGTEAFF.

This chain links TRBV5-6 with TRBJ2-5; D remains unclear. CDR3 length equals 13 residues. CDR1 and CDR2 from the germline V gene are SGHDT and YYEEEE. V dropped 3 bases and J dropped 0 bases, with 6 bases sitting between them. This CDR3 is CASSSPNQETQYF. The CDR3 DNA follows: TGTGCCAGCAGCTCCCCAAACCAAGAGACCCAGTACTTC. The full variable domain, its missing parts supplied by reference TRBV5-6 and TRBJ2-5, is DAGVTQSPTHLIKTRGQQVTLRCSPKSGHDTVSWYQQALGQGPQFIFQYYEEEERQRGNFPDRFSGHQFPNYSSELNVNALLLGDSALYLCASSSPNQETQYFGPGTRLLVL.

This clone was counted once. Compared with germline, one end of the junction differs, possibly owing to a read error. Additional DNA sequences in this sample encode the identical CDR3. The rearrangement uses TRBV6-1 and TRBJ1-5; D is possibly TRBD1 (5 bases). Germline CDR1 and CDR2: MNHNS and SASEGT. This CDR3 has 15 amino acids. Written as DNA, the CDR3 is TGTGCTAGCAACCCGGGGCAGTATAGCAATCAGCCCCAGCATTTT. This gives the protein CASNPGQYSNQPQHF.

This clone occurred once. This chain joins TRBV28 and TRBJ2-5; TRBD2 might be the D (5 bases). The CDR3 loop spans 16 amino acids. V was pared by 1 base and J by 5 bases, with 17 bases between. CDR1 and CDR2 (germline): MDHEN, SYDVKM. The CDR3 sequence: CASSLYRVRAGETQYF. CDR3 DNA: TGTGCCAGCAGTTTATACCGCGTTAGGGCGGGCGAGACCCAGTACTTC.

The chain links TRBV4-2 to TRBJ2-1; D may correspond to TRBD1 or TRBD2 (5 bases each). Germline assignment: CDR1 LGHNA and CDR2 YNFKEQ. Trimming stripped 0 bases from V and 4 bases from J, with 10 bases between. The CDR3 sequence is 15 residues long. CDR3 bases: TGTGCCAGCAGCCAAGATGGGGACCCATACAATGAGCAGTTCTTC. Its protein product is CASSQDGDPYNEQFF.

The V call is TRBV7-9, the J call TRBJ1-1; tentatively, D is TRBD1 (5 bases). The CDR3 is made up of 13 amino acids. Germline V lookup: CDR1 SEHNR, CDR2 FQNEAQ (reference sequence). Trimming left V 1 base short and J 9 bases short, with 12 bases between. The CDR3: CASSLGGISQAFF. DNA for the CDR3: TGTGCCAGCAGCTTAGGGGGGATTTCGCAAGCTTTCTTT.

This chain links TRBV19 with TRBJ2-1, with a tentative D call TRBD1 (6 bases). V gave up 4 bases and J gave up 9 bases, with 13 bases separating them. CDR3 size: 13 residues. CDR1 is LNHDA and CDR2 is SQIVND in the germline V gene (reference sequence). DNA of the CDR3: TGTGCCAGTAGTAAAAACAGGGTAGTTGAGCAGTTCTTC. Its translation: CASSKNRVVEQFF.

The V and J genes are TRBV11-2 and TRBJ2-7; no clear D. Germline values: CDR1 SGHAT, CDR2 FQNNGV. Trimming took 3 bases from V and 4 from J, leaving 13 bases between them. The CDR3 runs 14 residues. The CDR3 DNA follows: TGTGCCAGCAGCTTCGTCCGAGCCTCGTACGAGCAGTACTTC. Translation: CASSFVRASYEQYF.

This CDR3 is CASSAVQGRWNTIYF. CDR3 nucleotide sequence: TGTGCCAGCAGCGCGGTCCAGGGCAGGTGGAACACCATATATTTT. J is TRBJ1-3 and V is TRBV9; a weak D match, TRBD1 (5 bases). The germline gives CDR1 SGDLS, CDR2 YYNGEE. The CDR3 covers 15 residues. V was trimmed by 3 bases and J by 7 bases, leaving 17 bases between them.

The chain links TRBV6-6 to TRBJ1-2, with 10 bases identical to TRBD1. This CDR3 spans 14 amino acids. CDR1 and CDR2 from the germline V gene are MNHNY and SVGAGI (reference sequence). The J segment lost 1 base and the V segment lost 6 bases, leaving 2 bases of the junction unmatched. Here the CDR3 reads CASSRDRGNYGYTF. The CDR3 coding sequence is TGTGCCAGCAGCCGGGACAGGGGTAACTATGGCTACACCTTC.

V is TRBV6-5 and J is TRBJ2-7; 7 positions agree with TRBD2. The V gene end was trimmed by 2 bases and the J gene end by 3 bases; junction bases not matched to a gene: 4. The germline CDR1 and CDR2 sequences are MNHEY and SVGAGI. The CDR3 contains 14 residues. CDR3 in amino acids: CASSYRASGYEQYF. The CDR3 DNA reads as TGTGCCAGCAGTTACCGGGCTAGCGGCTACGAGCAGTACTTC.

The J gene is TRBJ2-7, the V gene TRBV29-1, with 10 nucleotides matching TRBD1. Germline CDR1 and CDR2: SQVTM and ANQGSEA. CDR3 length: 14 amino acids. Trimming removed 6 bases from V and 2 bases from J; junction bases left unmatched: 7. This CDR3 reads CSVMDRGWTYEQYF. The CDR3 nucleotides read TGCAGCGTGATGGACAGGGGGTGGACCTACGAGCAGTACTTC.

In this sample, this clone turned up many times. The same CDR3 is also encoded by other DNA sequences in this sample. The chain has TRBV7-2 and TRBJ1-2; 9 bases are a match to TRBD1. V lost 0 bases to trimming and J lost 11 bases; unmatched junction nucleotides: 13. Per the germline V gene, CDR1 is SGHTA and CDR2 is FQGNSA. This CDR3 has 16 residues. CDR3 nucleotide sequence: TGTGCCAGCAGCTTAGCGGCGGGACAGGGAATTTGGAAGTACACCTTC. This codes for CASSLAAGQGIWKYTF.

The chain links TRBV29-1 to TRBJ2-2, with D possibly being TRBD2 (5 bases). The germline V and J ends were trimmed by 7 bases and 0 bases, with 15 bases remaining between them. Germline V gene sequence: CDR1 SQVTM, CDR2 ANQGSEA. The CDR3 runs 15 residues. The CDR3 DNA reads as TGCAGCGCCAAGGACTTACTGCCGAACACCGGGGAGCTGTTTTTT. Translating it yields CSAKDLLPNTGELFF.

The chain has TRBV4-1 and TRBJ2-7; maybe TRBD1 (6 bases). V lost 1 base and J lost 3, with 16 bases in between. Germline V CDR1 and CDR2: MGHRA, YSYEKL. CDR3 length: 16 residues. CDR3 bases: TGCGCCAGCAGCCAAGGTGGCAGGGGTCCCCTCTACGAGCAGTACTTC. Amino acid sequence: CASSQGGRGPLYEQYF.

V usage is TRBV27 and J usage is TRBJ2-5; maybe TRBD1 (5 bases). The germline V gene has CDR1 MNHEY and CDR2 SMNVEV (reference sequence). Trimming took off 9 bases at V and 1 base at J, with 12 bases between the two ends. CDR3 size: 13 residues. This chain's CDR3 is CASGRGGQETQYF. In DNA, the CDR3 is TGTGCCAGTGGAAGGGGTGGCCAAGAGACCCAGTACTTC.

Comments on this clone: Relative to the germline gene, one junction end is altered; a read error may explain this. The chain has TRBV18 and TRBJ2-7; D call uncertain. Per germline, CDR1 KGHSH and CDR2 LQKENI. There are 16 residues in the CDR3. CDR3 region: CASSPPHTGAPYEQYF. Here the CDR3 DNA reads TGTGCCAGCTCCCCACCACATACTGGCGCCCCGTACGAGCAGTACTTC.

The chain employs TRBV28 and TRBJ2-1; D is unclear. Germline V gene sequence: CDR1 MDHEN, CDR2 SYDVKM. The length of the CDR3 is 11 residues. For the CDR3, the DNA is TGTTCCGCCTCCTCCTACAATGAGCAGTTCTTC. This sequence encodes CSASSYNEQFF.

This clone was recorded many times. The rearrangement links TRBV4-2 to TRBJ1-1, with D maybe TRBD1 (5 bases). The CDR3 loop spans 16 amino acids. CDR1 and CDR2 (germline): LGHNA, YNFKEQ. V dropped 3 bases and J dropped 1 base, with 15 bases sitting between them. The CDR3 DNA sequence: TGTGCCAGCAGCCATGGGCCGAGGGGAGGGAACACTGAAGCTTTCTTT. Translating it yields CASSHGPRGGNTEAFF.

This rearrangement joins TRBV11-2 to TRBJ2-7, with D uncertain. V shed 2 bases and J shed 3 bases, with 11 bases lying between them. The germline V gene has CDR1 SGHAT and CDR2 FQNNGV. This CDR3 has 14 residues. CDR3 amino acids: CASSLSPAIYEQYF. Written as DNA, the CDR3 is TGTGCCAGCAGCTTATCCCCAGCCATCTACGAGCAGTACTTC.

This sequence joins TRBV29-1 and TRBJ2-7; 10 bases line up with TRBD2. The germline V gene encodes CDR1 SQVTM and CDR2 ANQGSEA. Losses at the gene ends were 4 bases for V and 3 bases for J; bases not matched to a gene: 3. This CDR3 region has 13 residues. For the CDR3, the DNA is TGCAGCGTTGTGGCTAGCGGGGGCTACGAGCAGTACTTC. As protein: CSVVASGGYEQYF.

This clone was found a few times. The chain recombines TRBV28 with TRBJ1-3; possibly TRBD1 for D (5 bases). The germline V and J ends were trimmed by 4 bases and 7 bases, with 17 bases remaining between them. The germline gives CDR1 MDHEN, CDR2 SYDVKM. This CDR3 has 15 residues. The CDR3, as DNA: TGTGCCAGCAGTTCTCCAGGGAGAGGGCGGAACACCATATATTTT. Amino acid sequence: CASSSPGRGRNTIYF.

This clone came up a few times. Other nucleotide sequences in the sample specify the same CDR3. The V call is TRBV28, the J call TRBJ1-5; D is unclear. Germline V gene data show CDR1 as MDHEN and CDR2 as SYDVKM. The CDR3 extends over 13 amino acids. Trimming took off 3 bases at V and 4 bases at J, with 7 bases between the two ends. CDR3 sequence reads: CASSLGPNQPQHF. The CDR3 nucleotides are TGTGCCAGCAGTTTGGGTCCAAATCAGCCCCAGCATTTT. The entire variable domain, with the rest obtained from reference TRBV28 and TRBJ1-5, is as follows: DVKVTQSSRYLVKRTGEKVFLECVQDMDHENMFWYRQDPGLGLRLIYFSYDVKMKEKGDIPEGYSVSREKKERFSLILESASTNQTSMYLCASSLGPNQPQHFGDGTRLSIL.

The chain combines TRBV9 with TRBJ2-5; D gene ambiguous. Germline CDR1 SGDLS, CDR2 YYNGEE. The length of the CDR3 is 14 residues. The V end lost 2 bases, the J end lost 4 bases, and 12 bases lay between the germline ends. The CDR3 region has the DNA TGTGCCAGCAGCGTCCAGCCTCTATCAGAGACCCAGTACTTC. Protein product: CASSVQPLSETQYF.

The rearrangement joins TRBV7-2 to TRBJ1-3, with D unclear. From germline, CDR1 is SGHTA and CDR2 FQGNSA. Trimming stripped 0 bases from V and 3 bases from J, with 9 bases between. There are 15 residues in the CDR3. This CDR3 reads CASSLAPSLGNTIYF. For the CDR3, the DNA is TGTGCCAGCAGCTTAGCGCCCAGTCTTGGAAACACCATATATTTT. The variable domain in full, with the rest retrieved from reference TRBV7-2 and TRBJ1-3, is GAGVSQSPSNKVTEKGKDVELRCDPISGHTALYWYRQSLGQGLEFLIYFQGNSAPDKSGLPSDRFSAERTGGSVSTLTIQRTQQEDSAVYLCASSLAPSLGNTIYFGEGSWLTVV.

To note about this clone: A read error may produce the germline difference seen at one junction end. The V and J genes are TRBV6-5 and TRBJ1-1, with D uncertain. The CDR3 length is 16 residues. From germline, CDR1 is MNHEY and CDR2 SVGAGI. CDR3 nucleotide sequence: TGCGCCAGCAGTTACCAAGTCACGCCCATGAACACTGAAGCTTTCTTT. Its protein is CASSYQVTPMNTEAFF.

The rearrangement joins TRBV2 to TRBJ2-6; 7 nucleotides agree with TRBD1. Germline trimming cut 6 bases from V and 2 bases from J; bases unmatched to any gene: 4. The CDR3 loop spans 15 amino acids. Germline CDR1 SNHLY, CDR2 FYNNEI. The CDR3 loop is CASSTDRAGANVLTF. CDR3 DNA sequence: TGTGCCAGCAGCACCGACAGGGCTGGGGCCAACGTCCTGACTTTC.

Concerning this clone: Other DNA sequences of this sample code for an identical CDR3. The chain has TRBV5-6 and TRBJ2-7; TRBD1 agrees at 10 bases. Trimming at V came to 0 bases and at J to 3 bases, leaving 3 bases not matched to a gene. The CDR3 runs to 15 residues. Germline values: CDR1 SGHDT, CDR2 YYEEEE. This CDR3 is CASSLVGTGDYEQYF. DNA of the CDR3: TGTGCCAGCAGCTTGGTTGGGACAGGGGACTACGAGCAGTACTTC.